This TCR beta chain was documented in a study of blood T cell repertoires in COVID-19. This CDR3 spans 13 amino acids. The trim removed 6 bases at V and 1 base at J, leaving 1 base unmatched. Per germline, CDR1 SNHLY and CDR2 FYNNEI. Original methodology: From reference gene primer amplification, estimates of nucleated cell counts were derived. Produced via immunoSEQ multiplex PCR; TCRdb's table is partial and in-frame only. The V and J calls and clone size come from that table; D and trimming were worked out from the DNA. The table lists 200,000 to 250,000 clones, approximately 83% of them singletons.

The chain joins TRBV2 to TRBJ1-1, with TRBD1 matching 8 bases. The sample consisted of PBMCs or T cells enriched from blood (not recorded which). This receptor was taken from a woman aged 50 to 65 who had been exposed to COVID-19. The CDR3 region has the DNA TGTGCCAGCAGCGGACAGGGGAACACTGAAGCTTTCTTT. This codes for CASSGQGNTEAFF.